The rows below give T cell receptor beta chains drawn from one sample of a study of blood T cells in healthy people across ages. A single record per CDR3 protein comes from TCRdb applying MiXCR to the 5' RACE reads. The sample contains some 1.4 million distinct CDR3 sequences, 42% of which appear only once. The material sequenced was blood. The receptors were sampled from a woman younger than 30 in good health. CDR3s include the opening cysteine and the closing phenylalanine or tryptophan. The D gene is left open where the match is weak. A clone size is listed for some rows: how often the clone was seen (once, few, many), or a class if it is expanded.

size	length	D	J	V	CDR3	DNA
few	18	NA	TRBJ1-4	TRBV7-2	CASSFRGQTQATNEKLFF	TGTGCCAGCAGCTTTAGAGGCCAAACTCAAGCAACTAATGAAAAACTGTTTTTT
NA	16	TRBD1	TRBJ2-5	TRBV5-1	CASSLSGTGGLETQYF	TGCGCCAGCAGCTTGAGTGGGACAGGGGGCCTAGAGACCCAGTACTTC
NA	18	TRBD2	TRBJ2-2	TRBV6-5	CASSYSGSGGAYTGELFF	TGTGCCAGCAGTTACTCGGGTAGCGGGGGGGCGTACACCGGGGAGCTGTTTTTT
NA	14	TRBD1	TRBJ2-5	TRBV27	CASRVQGARETQYF	TGTGCCAGCAGGGTACAGGGGGCGCGGGAGACCCAGTACTTC
NA	13	TRBD1	TRBJ1-5	TRBV20-1	CSACYTGDQPQHF	TGCAGTGCTTGTTACACAGGGGACCAGCCCCAGCATTTT
NA	14	TRBD2	TRBJ2-3	TRBV20-1	CSAPTSGAGDTQYF	TGCAGTGCACCGACTAGCGGGGCGGGAGATACGCAGTATTTT
NA	16	NA	TRBJ2-7	TRBV28	CASSWVQATSSYEQYF	TGTGCCAGCAGTTGGGTACAGGCGACTAGCTCCTACGAGCAGTACTTC
NA	14	NA	TRBJ1-1	TRBV12-3/TRBV12-4	CASSLTRSRTEAFF	TGTGCCAGCAGTTTAACCAGATCGAGAACTGAAGCTTTCTTT
few	14	NA	TRBJ2-7	TRBV7-2	CASSPRDELDEQYF	TGTGCCAGCAGCCCCCGGGACGAGTTGGACGAGCAGTACTTC
few	16	TRBD1	TRBJ2-7	TRBV27	CASSWSGTGVTYEQYF	TGTGCCAGCAGTTGGTCCGGGACAGGGGTGACCTACGAGCAGTACTTC
once	15	TRBD2	TRBJ2-7	TRBV20-1	CNARVGTSGNHEQYF	TGCAATGCTAGAGTGGGGACTAGCGGGAATCACGAGCAGTACTTC
few	15	TRBD1	TRBJ1-4	TRBV7-2	CASSPGTATNEKLFF	TGTGCCAGCAGCCCGGGGACAGCAACTAATGAAAAACTGTTTTTT
NA	15	TRBD2	TRBJ2-2	TRBV27	CASSLLAENTGELFF	TGTGCCAGCAGTTTGCTAGCGGAGAACACCGGGGAGCTGTTTTTT
few	15	TRBD1	TRBJ2-5	TRBV4-1	CASSLVEGAKETQYF	TGCGCCAGCAGCCTCGTCGAGGGGGCGAAAGAGACCCAGTACTTC
NA	15	NA	TRBJ1-2	TRBV7-2	CASSARSGGSYGYTF	TGTGCCAGCAGCGCACGTTCGGGGGGCTCCTATGGCTACACCTTC
NA	15	NA	TRBJ1-5	TRBV30	CAWSGGLNSNQPQHF	TGTGCCTGGAGTGGGGGGTTAAATAGCAATCAGCCCCAGCATTTT
NA	15	NA	TRBJ2-1	TRBV2	CASSAGPPSYNEQFF	TGTGCCAGCAGCGCCGGACCCCCCTCCTACAATGAGCAGTTCTTC
NA	13	TRBD1	TRBJ1-2	TRBV20-1	CSARKTGASGYTF	TGCAGTGCTAGAAAGACAGGGGCGAGTGGCTACACCTTC
few	13	NA	TRBJ2-2	TRBV28	CASSHRVTGELFF	TGTGCCAGCAGCCACAGGGTTACCGGGGAGCTGTTTTTT
few	19	TRBD2	TRBJ2-1	TRBV7-8	CASSSRPLQTGGLHNEQFF	TGTGCCAGCAGCTCGAGACCACTGCAGACGGGGGGTCTACACAATGAGCAGTTCTTC
NA	15	NA	TRBJ2-7	TRBV7-9	CASSFGGDSLYEQYF	TGTGCCAGCAGCTTTGGAGGGGACTCGCTCTACGAGCAGTACTTC
NA	16	NA	TRBJ1-6	TRBV27	CASCTGPKVHNSPLHF	TGTGCCAGCTGTACAGGGCCTAAAGTACATAATTCACCCCTCCACTTT
NA	19	TRBD1	TRBJ2-3	TRBV20-1	CSASRAGGRVGSGENTQYF	TGCAGTGCTAGTCGGGCAGGGGGCAGAGTGGGGTCTGGGGAAAATACGCAGTATTTT
NA	14	TRBD1	TRBJ1-5	TRBV6-5	CASSPRQGKQPQHF	TGTGCCAGCAGTCCACGACAGGGTAAACAGCCCCAGCATTTT
NA	13	NA	TRBJ1-2	TRBV15	CATSTGDNYGYTF	TGTGCCACCAGCACCGGGGACAACTATGGCTACACCTTC
NA	16	NA	TRBJ2-5	TRBV4-1	CASSQTETRGRETQYF	TGCGCCAGCAGCCAGACGGAGACTAGGGGACGGGAGACCCAGTACTTC
many	13	NA	TRBJ2-1	TRBV5-1	CASSLDPTNEQFF	TGCGCCAGCAGCTTGGACCCGACCAATGAGCAGTTCTTC
NA	17	TRBD1	TRBJ1-2	TRBV6-6	CASSYPTGGDGPAAYTF	TGTGCCAGCAGTTACCCGACAGGGGGCGATGGCCCCGCGGCCTACACCTTC
NA	15	NA	TRBJ2-7	TRBV4-1	CASSRQGPPSYEQYF	TGCGCCAGCAGCCGTCAGGGTCCACCCTCCTACGAGCAGTACTTC
NA	15	NA	TRBJ2-7	TRBV4-2	CASSPGYGGDYEQYF	TGTGCCAGCAGCCCCGGATACGGGGGAGATTACGAGCAGTACTTC
few	12	NA	TRBJ2-7	TRBV29-1	CSVVGAGHEQYF	TGCAGCGTTGTAGGGGCCGGGCACGAGCAGTACTTC
NA	14	TRBD1	TRBJ1-2	TRBV5-1	CASSSTGESSGYTF	TGCGCCAGCAGCTCGACAGGGGAATCGAGCGGCTACACCTTC
many	12	NA	TRBJ2-3	TRBV15	CATSRFVDTQYF	TGTGCCACCAGCAGGTTTGTGGATACGCAGTATTTT
NA	14	NA	TRBJ2-7	TRBV27	CATNPSGSCYEQYF	TGTGCCACCAACCCCTCCGGATCGTGCTACGAGCAGTACTTC
NA	11	NA	TRBJ2-3	TRBV20-1	CSAPQVDTQYF	TGCAGTGCACCCCAGGTGGATACGCAGTATTTT
NA	13	NA	TRBJ1-1	TRBV6-5	CASSYSLTGEAFF	TGTGCCAGCAGTTACTCGTTGACGGGTGAAGCTTTCTTT
NA	14	NA	TRBJ1-2	TRBV5-5	CASSFAGFDYGYTF	TGTGCCAGCAGCTTTGCCGGCTTCGACTATGGCTACACCTTC
NA	14	NA	TRBJ2-7	TRBV5-1	CASSQGDPTYEQYF	TGCGCCAGCAGCCAAGGCGACCCCACCTACGAGCAGTACTTC
NA	13	NA	TRBJ2-3	TRBV27	CASHDRGPDTQYF	TGTGCCAGCCACGACCGGGGACCAGATACGCAGTATTTT
NA	15	TRBD2	TRBJ2-5	TRBV20-1	CSARPGTSGRETQYF	TGCAGTGCTAGGCCCGGGACTAGCGGGAGAGAGACCCAGTACTTC
few	13	NA	TRBJ2-1	TRBV9	CASSPSGLFEQFF	TGTGCCAGCAGCCCCAGTGGACTATTTGAGCAGTTCTTC
NA	15	NA	TRBJ2-7	TRBV20-1	CGANSPDRNTYEQYF	TGCGGTGCCAACTCCCCCGACAGGAATACCTACGAGCAGTACTTC
few	16	NA	TRBJ2-2	TRBV7-9	CASSLLASVMTGELFF	TGTGCCAGCAGCTTATTAGCTAGCGTAATGACCGGGGAGCTGTTTTTT
many	13	TRBD1	TRBJ2-7	TRBV10-3	CAIREGQVYEQYF	TGTGCCATCAGGGAGGGACAGGTGTACGAGCAGTACTTC
NA	14	TRBD1	TRBJ1-2	TRBV25-1	CASSGDRGAGGYTF	TGTGCCAGCAGTGGAGACAGGGGGGCCGGTGGCTACACCTTC
few	15	TRBD2	TRBJ2-3	TRBV20-1	CSARVSSGSTDTQYF	TGCAGTGCTAGAGTTTCTAGCGGGAGCACAGATACGCAGTATTTT
NA	15	NA	TRBJ2-7	TRBV6-5	CASSYSSLVSYEQYF	TGTGCCAGCAGTTACTCCTCACTAGTCTCCTACGAGCAGTACTTC
few	15	TRBD2	TRBJ2-7	TRBV24-1	CATSVAGGSYNEQYF	TGTGCCACCAGTGTGGCGGGGGGCTCCTACAATGAGCAGTACTTC
NA	15	TRBD1	TRBJ2-7	TRBV11-1	CASSLSGQGRYEQYF	TGTGCCAGCAGCTTGTCTGGACAGGGACGGTACGAGCAGTACTTC
few	13	TRBD2	TRBJ2-4	TRBV4-1	CASSQAPRGVQYF	TGCGCCAGCAGCCAAGCACCGCGGGGGGTTCAGTACTTC